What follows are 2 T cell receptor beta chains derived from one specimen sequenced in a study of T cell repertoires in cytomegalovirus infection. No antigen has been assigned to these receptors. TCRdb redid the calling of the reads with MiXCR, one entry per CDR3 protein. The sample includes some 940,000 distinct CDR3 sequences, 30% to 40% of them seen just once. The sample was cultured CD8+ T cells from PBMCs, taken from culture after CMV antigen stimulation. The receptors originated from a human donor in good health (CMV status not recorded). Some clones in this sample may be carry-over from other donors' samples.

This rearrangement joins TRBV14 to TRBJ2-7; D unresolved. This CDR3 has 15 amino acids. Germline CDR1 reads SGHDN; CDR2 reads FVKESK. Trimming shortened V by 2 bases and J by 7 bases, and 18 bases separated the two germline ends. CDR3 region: CASSQTTYYLGEQYF. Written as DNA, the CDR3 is TGTGCCAGCAGCCAAACGACGTACTATTTGGGAGAGCAGTACTTC.

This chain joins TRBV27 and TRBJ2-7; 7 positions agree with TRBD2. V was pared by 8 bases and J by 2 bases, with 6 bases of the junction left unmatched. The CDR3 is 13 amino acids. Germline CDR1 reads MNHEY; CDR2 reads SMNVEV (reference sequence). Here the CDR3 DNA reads TGTGCCAGCGCGATCGGGACTACCTACGAGCAGTACGTC. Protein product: CASAIGTTYEQYV.